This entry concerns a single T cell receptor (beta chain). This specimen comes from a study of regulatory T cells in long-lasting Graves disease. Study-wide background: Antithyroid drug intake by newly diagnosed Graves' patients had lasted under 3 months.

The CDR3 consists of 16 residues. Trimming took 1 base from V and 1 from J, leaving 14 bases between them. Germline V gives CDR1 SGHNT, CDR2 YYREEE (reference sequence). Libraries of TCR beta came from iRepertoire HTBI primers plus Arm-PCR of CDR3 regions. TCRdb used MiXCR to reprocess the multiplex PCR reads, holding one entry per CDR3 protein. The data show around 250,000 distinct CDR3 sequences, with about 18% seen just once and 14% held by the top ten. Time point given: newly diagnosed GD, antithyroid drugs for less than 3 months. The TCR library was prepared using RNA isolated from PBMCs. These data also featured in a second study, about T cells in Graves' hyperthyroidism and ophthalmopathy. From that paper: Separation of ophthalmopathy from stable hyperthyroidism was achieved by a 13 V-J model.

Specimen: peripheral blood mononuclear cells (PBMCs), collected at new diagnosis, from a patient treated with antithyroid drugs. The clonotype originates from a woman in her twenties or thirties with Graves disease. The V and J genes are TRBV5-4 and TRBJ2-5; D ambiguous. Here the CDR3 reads CASSLISGRFQETQYF. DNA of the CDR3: TGTGCCAGCAGCTTGATTTCGGGCCGATTCCAAGAGACCCAGTACTTC.